This T cell receptor beta chain was sequenced during a study of CD8 T cells in ankylosing spondylitis. Overall study results and limits: Reports of some motif variants in reactive arthritis synovial fluid and blood predate this one. Matched ankylosing spondylitis synovial fluid reportedly showed significant enrichment of disease-linked clones. A motif of 8 or 9 highly homologous TCR beta variants was seen as apparently characteristic of ankylosing spondylitis blood. Peripheral blood held disease-linked clones only at relatively low frequency, and these were CD8+.

Making the TCR beta libraries involved quantitative 5'-RACE with molecular barcodes. MiXCR, run by TCRdb on the 5' RACE reads, gives a single entry per CDR3 protein. The sample lists approximately 400,000 distinct CDR3 sequences, 25% to 30% occurring once. This clonotype was counted between two and nine times. The antigen remains undetermined. The germline gives CDR1 SGHAT, CDR2 FQNNGV. This CDR3 region has 15 residues. V was shortened by 5 bases and J by 0 bases, with 11 bases between the two germline ends. The sample comprised blood, either unsorted or a sorted T cell fraction (not recorded which). This TCR was sampled from a male donor with ankylosing spondylitis. This sequence joins TRBV11-2 and TRBJ1-3, with D maybe TRBD1 (5 bases). The CDR3 region has the DNA TGTGCCAGCAGCGGGACGGCTAACTCTGGAAACACCATATATTTT. It is translated as CASSGTANSGNTIYF.